Presented here are 10 T cell receptor beta chains from one specimen sequenced in a study of blood T cell repertoires in COVID-19. The data were produced by immunoSEQ multiplex PCR, yet TCRdb's version contains in-frame clones alone and is incomplete. The repertoire holds roughly 200,000 clones, with roughly 87% as singletons. The source material was PBMCs or T cells enriched from blood (not recorded which). The receptors stem from a man aged 18 to 30 with acute COVID-19.

The rearrangement links TRBV12-3 or TRBV12-4 to TRBJ1-1; D might be TRBD1 (6 bases). V was clipped by 5 bases and J by 1 base, with 8 bases between them. This CDR3 spans 13 amino acids. This CDR3 is CASSEQGNTEAFF. For the CDR3, the DNA is TGTGCCAGCAGTGAACAGGGGAACACTGAAGCTTTCTTT.

This chain joins TRBV11-2 and TRBJ2-7; TRBD2 might be the D (6 bases). The V gene lost 4 bases and the J gene lost 3 bases, with 16 bases spanning the gap. Germline V gene data show CDR1 as SGHAT and CDR2 as FQNNGV. The CDR3 runs to 15 residues. For the CDR3, the DNA is TGTGCCAGCAGCTCAGGCGGAGGGCGGTTCTACGAGCAGTACTTC. Amino acid sequence: CASSSGGGRFYEQYF.

As regards this clone: At the DNA level, this CDR3 is encoded by other sequences in the same sample as well. The chain employs TRBV28 and TRBJ1-2; 7 bases fit TRBD1. The V and J ends lost 4 bases and 4 bases, in that order; junction bases with no gene match: 3. Germline CDR1 is MDHEN and CDR2 is SYDVKM. The CDR3 sequence is 13 residues long. The CDR3 spells CASSSGTAYGYTF. CDR3 coding DNA: TGTGCCAGCAGTTCCGGGACAGCCTATGGCTACACCTTC.

The chain is built from TRBV25-1 and TRBJ2-1, with 7 bases lining up with TRBD2. The V gene end was trimmed by 8 bases and the J gene end by 5 bases; junction bases not matched to a gene: 12. Germline V gene data show CDR1 as MGHDK and CDR2 as SYGVNS. The CDR3 consists of 15 residues. As DNA, the CDR3 is TGTGCCAGCGAGTGGGGGGAGGGGATGGACAATGAGCAGTTCTTC. It yields the protein CASEWGEGMDNEQFF.

The gene calls are TRBV7-2 and TRBJ1-2, with 8 positions matching TRBD1. Germline CDR1 and CDR2: SGHTA and FQGNSA. CDR3 size: 14 residues. Germline trimming cut 5 bases from V and 8 bases from J; bases unmatched to any gene: 10. DNA for the CDR3: TGTGCCAGCAGCCAAGACAGGGGAAGAGACGGCTACACCTTC. Its translation: CASSQDRGRDGYTF.

The chain recombines TRBV7-6 with TRBJ2-5; D is possibly TRBD1 (6 bases). The CDR3 spans 15 residues. Germline lookup yields CDR1 SGHVS and CDR2 FNYEAQ. V was pared by 5 bases and J by 5 bases, with 18 bases between. The CDR3 is CASSPRLGGMETQYF. CDR3 nucleotide sequence: TGTGCCAGCAGCCCCCGTTTAGGGGGAATGGAGACCCAGTACTTC.

This chain links TRBV19 with TRBJ2-2, with TRBD2 matching 15 bases. CDR1 is LNHDA and CDR2 is SQIVND in the germline V gene (reference sequence). V lost 1 base and J lost 3; bases outside the gene matches: 3. The CDR3 sequence is 18 residues long. CDR3 amino acids: CASSIGTSGRAHTGELFF. The CDR3 coding sequence is TGTGCCAGTAGTATAGGGACTAGCGGGAGGGCCCACACCGGGGAGCTGTTTTTT.

The chain joins TRBV19 to TRBJ2-2; TRBD2 agrees at 10 bases. J was trimmed by 2 bases and V by 4 bases; bases with no gene match: 10. The CDR3 spans 18 residues. Per the germline V gene, CDR1 is LNHDA and CDR2 is SQIVND (reference sequence). CDR3 in amino acids: CASSTPLAGVLNTGELFF. Here the CDR3 DNA reads TGTGCCAGTAGTACCCCCCTAGCGGGAGTACTAAACACCGGGGAGCTGTTTTTT.

The J gene is TRBJ2-1, the V gene TRBV9; 7 bases map to TRBD2. This CDR3 contains 17 residues. Germline V gene lookup returns CDR1 SGDLS and CDR2 YYNGEE. V was pared by 0 bases and J by 6 bases, with 12 bases of the junction left unmatched. In DNA form, the CDR3 reads TGTGCCAGCAGCGTAGGCGGGCTAGCGGAGACCGCCAATGAGCAGTTCTTC. Translating it yields CASSVGGLAETANEQFF.

This chain connects TRBV28 to TRBJ1-1; D remains unclear. With 6 bases removed from V and 1 base from J, the gap between germline ends came to 12 bases. Per germline, CDR1 MDHEN and CDR2 SYDVKM. CDR3 length: 14 amino acids. The CDR3, as DNA: TGTGCCAGCAGACCCGACGCGGGGAACACTGAAGCTTTCTTT. It yields the protein CASRPDAGNTEAFF.